The T cell receptor beta chain described here comes from a study of blood T cell repertoires in COVID-19. Study-level information: Nucleic acid was either cDNA or gDNA, and it came from T cells, B-cell-depleted T cells, or PBMCs.

Measured with immunoSEQ multiplex PCR; TCRdb has only the in-frame clones, and not every one. The data contain 350,000 or so clones, over 75% of them singletons. This CDR3 contains 15 residues. V was clipped by 1 base and J by 3 bases, with 11 bases between them. The germline gives CDR1 SGHNT, CDR2 YYREEE (reference sequence). This rearrangement joins TRBV5-4 to TRBJ1-3; D not resolved. The sequence derives from a woman aged 25 to 39 who had recovered from COVID-19. The sample taken for sequencing was PBMCs or T cells enriched from blood (not recorded which). Written as DNA, the CDR3 is TGTGCCAGCAGCTTGTGGGAGGGAGGTGGAAACACCATATATTTT. It translates to CASSLWEGGGNTIYF.